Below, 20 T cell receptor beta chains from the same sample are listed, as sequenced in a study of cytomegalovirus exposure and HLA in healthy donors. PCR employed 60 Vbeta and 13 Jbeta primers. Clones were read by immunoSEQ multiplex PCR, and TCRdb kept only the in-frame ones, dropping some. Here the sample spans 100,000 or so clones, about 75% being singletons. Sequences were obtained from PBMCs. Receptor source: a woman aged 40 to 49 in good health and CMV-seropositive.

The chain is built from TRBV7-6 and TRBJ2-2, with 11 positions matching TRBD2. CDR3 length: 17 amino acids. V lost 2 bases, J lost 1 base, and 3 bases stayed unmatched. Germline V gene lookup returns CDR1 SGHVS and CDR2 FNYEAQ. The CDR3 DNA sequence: TGTGCCAGCAGCTTAATAGGACTAGCGGGGAACACCGGGGAGCTGTTTTTT. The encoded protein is CASSLIGLAGNTGELFF.

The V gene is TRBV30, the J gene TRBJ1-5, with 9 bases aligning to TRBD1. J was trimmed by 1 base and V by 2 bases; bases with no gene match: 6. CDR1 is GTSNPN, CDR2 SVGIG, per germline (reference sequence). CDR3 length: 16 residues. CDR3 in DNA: TGTGCCTGGAGTCCTCTGACAGGGGGGAGCAATCAGCCCCAGCATTTT. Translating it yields CAWSPLTGGSNQPQHF.

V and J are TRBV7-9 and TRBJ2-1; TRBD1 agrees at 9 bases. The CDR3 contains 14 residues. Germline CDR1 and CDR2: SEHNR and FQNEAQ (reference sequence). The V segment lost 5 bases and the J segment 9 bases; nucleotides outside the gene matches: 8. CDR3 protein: CASSHRGLKIEQFF. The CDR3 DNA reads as TGTGCCAGCAGCCACAGGGGGCTGAAAATTGAGCAGTTCTTC.

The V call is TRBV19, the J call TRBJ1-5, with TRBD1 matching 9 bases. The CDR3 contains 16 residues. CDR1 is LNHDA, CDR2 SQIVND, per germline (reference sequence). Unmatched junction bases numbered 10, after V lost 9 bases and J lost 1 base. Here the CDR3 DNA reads TGTGCCAGCCGAACCCACAGGGGGCAAAGCAATCAGCCCCAGCATTTT. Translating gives CASRTHRGQSNQPQHF.

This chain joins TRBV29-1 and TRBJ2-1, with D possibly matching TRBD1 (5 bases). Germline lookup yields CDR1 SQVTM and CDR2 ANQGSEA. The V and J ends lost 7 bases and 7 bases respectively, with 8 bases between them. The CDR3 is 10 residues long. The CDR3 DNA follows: TGCAGCGCAGGGTGGAATGAGCAGTTCTTC. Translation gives CSAGWNEQFF.

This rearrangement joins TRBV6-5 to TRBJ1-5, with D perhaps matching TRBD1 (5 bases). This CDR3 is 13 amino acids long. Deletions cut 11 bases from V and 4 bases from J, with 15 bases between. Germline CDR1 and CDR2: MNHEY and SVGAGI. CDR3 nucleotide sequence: TGTGCCGGTAGGACACCGAGGAATCAGCCCCAGCATTTT. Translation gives CAGRTPRNQPQHF.

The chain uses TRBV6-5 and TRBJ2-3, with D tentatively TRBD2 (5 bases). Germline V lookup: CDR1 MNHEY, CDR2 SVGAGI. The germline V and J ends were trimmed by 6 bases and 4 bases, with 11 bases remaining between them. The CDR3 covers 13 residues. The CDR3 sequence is CASRQFGADTQYF. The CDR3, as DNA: TGTGCCAGCAGGCAGTTCGGGGCAGATACGCAGTATTTT.

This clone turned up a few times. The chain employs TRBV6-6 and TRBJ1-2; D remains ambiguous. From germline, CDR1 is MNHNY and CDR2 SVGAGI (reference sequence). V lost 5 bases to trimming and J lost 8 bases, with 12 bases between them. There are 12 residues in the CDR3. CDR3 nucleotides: TGTGCCAGCAGTCCCCCGGGGTACGGCTACACCTTC. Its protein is CASSPPGYGYTF.

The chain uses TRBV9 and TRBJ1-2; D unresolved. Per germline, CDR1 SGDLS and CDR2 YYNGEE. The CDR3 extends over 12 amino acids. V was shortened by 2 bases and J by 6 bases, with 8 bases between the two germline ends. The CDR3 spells CASSVSGNGYTF. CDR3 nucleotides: TGTGCCAGCAGCGTTTCGGGAAATGGCTACACCTTC.

The CDR3 spells CASRLQKNYGYTF. The CDR3 DNA sequence: TGTGCCAGCAGGCTACAGAAGAACTATGGCTACACCTTC. This rearrangement joins TRBV6-5 to TRBJ1-2; D unclear. Germline V lookup: CDR1 MNHEY, CDR2 SVGAGI. Trimming left V 6 bases short and J 2 bases short, with 10 bases between. CDR3 length: 13 residues.

DNA of the CDR3: TGTGCCAGCAGTTCGCCGGGAGGGAGCACTGAAGCTTTCTTT. Translation: CASSSPGGSTEAFF. The chain couples TRBV6-5 to TRBJ1-1, with D unresolved. With 4 bases removed from V and 4 bases from J, the gap between germline ends came to 13 bases. This CDR3 spans 14 amino acids. Looked up from germline, CDR1 is MNHEY and CDR2 is SVGAGI.

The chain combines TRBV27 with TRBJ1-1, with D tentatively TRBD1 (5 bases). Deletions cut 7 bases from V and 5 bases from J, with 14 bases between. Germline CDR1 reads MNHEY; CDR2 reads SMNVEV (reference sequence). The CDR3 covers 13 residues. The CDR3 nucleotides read TGTGCCAGCAAAACCCACGGGGGAACTGAAGCTTTCTTT. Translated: CASKTHGGTEAFF.

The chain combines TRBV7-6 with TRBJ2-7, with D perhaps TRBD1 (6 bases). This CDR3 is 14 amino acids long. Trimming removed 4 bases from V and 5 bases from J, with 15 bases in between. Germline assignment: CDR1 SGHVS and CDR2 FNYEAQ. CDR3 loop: CASSSVYGGHEQYF. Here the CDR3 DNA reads TGTGCCAGCAGCTCCGTATATGGGGGCCACGAGCAGTACTTC.

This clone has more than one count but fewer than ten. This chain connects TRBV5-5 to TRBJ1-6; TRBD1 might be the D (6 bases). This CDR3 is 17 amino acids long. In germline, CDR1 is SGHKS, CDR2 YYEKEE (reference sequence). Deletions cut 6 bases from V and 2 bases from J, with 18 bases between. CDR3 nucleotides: TGTGCCAGCACCCGAGGGGGAAGGTCGGCCTATAATTCACCCCTCCACTTT. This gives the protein CASTRGGRSAYNSPLHF.

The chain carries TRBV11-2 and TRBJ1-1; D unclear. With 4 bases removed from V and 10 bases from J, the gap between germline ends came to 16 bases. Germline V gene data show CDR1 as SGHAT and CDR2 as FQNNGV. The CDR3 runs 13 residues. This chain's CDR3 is CASSSGEAVRAFF. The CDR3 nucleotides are TGTGCCAGCAGCTCCGGGGAGGCCGTCCGAGCTTTCTTT.

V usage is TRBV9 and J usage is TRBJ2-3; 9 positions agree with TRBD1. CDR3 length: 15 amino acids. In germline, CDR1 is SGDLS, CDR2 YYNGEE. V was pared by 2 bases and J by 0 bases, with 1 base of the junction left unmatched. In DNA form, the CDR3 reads TGTGCCAGCAGCGTTGGGACAGGGAGCACAGATACGCAGTATTTT. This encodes CASSVGTGSTDTQYF.

The CDR3 reads CSVGGLSNQPQHF. CDR3 bases: TGCAGCGTTGGAGGGTTGAGCAATCAGCCCCAGCATTTT. This chain links TRBV29-1 with TRBJ1-5; D call uncertain. The CDR3 runs to 13 residues. Germline V gene lookup returns CDR1 SQVTM and CDR2 ANQGSEA. The V gene lost 4 bases and the J gene lost 1 base, with 8 bases spanning the gap.

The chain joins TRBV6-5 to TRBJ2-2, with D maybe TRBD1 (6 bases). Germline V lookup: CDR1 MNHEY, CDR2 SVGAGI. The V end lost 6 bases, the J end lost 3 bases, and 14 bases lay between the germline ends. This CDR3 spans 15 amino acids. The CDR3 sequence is CASRVGTSYTGELFF. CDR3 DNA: TGTGCCAGCAGGGTAGGGACATCCTACACCGGGGAGCTGTTTTTT.

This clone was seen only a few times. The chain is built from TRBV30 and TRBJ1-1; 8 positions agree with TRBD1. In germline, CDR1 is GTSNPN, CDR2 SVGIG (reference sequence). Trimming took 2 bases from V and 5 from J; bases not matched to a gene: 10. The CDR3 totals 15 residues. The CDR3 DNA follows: TGTGCCTGGAGTCCGGACAGGGCGAGGAGGACTGAAGCTTTCTTT. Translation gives CAWSPDRARRTEAFF.

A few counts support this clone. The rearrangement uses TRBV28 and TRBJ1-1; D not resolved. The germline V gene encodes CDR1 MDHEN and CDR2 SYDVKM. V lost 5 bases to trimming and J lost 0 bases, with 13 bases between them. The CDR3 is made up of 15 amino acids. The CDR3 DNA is TGTGCCAGCAGTCCGCCCGTCGAGGTGAACACTGAAGCTTTCTTT. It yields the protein CASSPPVEVNTEAFF.